Reported below is one TCR beta chain. Antigen specificity is unknown. The sample is drawn from a study of OX40 agonist ivuxolimab in advanced cancers. In the study overall: Patients treated during dose escalation were battling hepatocellular carcinoma, melanoma, renal cell or head and neck cancer. A mean age of around 66 years, range about 20 to 79, was recorded, and approximately 85% were male. Study-level findings and limits: The study found that CD8+ T cells averaged more expanded clones than CD4+. The specificity for antigen of the expanded peripheral T cells was not determined.

The CDR3 runs to 13 residues. V gave up 4 bases and J gave up 10 bases, with 14 bases separating them. Germline loops: CDR1 LNHDA, CDR2 SQIVND (reference sequence). Assay used: immunoSEQ multiplex PCR; TCRdb lists only in-frame clones, some missing. The sample records 60,000 to 90,000 clones, 88% being singletons. V usage is TRBV19 and J usage is TRBJ2-1; perhaps TRBD2 as D (6 bases). The sample in question was CD4+ or CD8+ T cells sorted from blood, obtained in a trial of the OX40 agonist ivuxolimab. This TCR was sampled from an adult with an advanced solid tumor such as melanoma, head and neck, liver or kidney cancer. The CDR3 nucleotides read TGTGCCAGTAGTAGGGGGGACTTCGGGGAGCAGTTCTTC. Its protein is CASSRGDFGEQFF.